One and the same sample provided the 15 T cell receptor beta chains below, sequenced in a study of cytomegalovirus exposure and HLA in healthy donors. The PCR was carried out with 60 Vbeta primers and 13 Jbeta primers. The method was immunoSEQ multiplex PCR; TCRdb's version includes in-frame clones alone and lacks a portion of them. The sample consists of some 200,000 clones, roughly four fifths of them appearing once. Sequenced sample: PBMCs. The source is a woman aged 30 to 39 in good health and CMV-seronegative.

In its sample, this clone was seen a few times. V gene TRBV7-9 combines with J gene TRBJ2-7; maybe TRBD2 (6 bases). V dropped 4 bases and J dropped 0 bases, with 22 bases sitting between them. The CDR3 runs 18 residues. CDR1 is SEHNR, CDR2 FQNEAQ, per germline (reference sequence). The CDR3 loop reads CASSSSGWEVLASYEQYF. The CDR3 nucleotides read TGTGCCAGCAGCTCCTCGGGTTGGGAGGTTCTGGCCTCCTACGAGCAGTACTTC.

The V gene is TRBV16, the J gene TRBJ1-5, with D uncertain. The germline CDR1 and CDR2 sequences are KGHSY and FQNENV. This CDR3 region has 14 residues. V gave up 2 bases and J gave up 4 bases, with 9 bases separating them. CDR3 sequence reads: CASSQKRENQPQHF. The CDR3 DNA reads as TGTGCCAGCAGCCAAAAACGGGAGAATCAGCCCCAGCATTTT.

The chain carries TRBV7-8 and TRBJ2-2, with TRBD1 as a possible D gene (5 bases). The V and J ends lost 8 bases and 0 bases respectively, with 10 bases between them. Germline CDR1 and CDR2: SGHVS and FQNEAQ. CDR3 length: 14 amino acids. In DNA, the CDR3 is TGTGCCAGCGTCCCCAGGGCGAACACCGGGGAGCTGTTTTTT. It yields the protein CASVPRANTGELFF.

The CDR3 here is CASSEPGTGPETQYF. CDR3 sequence (DNA): TGTGCCAGCAGTGAACCCGGGACAGGGCCAGAGACCCAGTACTTC. This chain links TRBV27 with TRBJ2-5; 9 bases line up with TRBD1. After removal of 5 bases from V and 4 bases from J, the junction contained 8 bases not matched to a gene. There are 15 residues in the CDR3. The germline V gene has CDR1 MNHEY and CDR2 SMNVEV (reference sequence).

The V call is TRBV28, the J call TRBJ2-1; 9 nucleotides agree with TRBD2. The CDR3 covers 13 residues. V lost 6 bases and J lost 7; bases outside the gene matches: 4. Germline V gene data show CDR1 as MDHEN and CDR2 as SYDVKM. Here the CDR3 reads CASRPSGVNEQFF. In DNA, the CDR3 is TGTGCCAGCAGGCCTAGCGGGGTGAATGAGCAGTTCTTC. The entire variable domain, with the rest obtained from reference TRBV28 and TRBJ2-1, is as follows: DVKVTQSSRYLVKRTGEKVFLECVQDMDHENMFWYRQDPGLGLRLIYFSYDVKMKEKGDIPEGYSVSREKKERFSLILESASTNQTSMYLCASRPSGVNEQFFGPGTRLTVL.

V and J are TRBV7-9 and TRBJ2-7, with 8 bases fitting TRBD2. The CDR3 runs 13 residues. Germline values: CDR1 SEHNR, CDR2 FQNEAQ (reference sequence). V was clipped by 10 bases and J by 0 bases; unmatched bases: 5. The CDR3 bases are TGTGCCACCGCCGGGGGGGGCTCCTACGAGCAGTACTTC. Amino acid sequence: CATAGGGSYEQYF.

About this clone itself: The junction differs from germline at one of its ends, possibly a read error. CDR3 in amino acids: CASSGGLAGGIAKNSQYF. CDR3 nucleotides: TGCGCCAGCAGCGGGGGACTAGCGGGAGGAATAGCCAAAAACAGTCAGTACTTC. The chain is built from TRBV5-1 and TRBJ2-4; TRBD2 matches at 15 bases. CDR1 SGHRS and CDR2 YFSETQ come from the germline V gene. The CDR3 is made up of 18 amino acids.

This CDR3 reads CASSSGRLPETQYF. CDR3 DNA: TGTGCCAGCAGCAGCGGGAGATTACCAGAGACCCAGTACTTC. The V and J genes are TRBV27 and TRBJ2-5; 8 nucleotides line up with TRBD2. The V and J ends lost 6 bases and 4 bases, in that order; junction bases with no gene match: 7. In germline, CDR1 is MNHEY, CDR2 SMNVEV (reference sequence). The CDR3 consists of 14 residues.

The rearrangement uses TRBV5-4 and TRBJ2-6, with D maybe TRBD1 (5 bases). Germline assignment: CDR1 SGHNT and CDR2 YYREEE (reference sequence). V dropped 4 bases and J dropped 0 bases, with 11 bases sitting between them. There are 16 residues in the CDR3. CDR3 DNA: TGTGCCAGCAGCACCCGACAGTACTCTGGGGCCAACGTCCTGACTTTC. Translation: CASSTRQYSGANVLTF.

This chain uses TRBV6-4 with TRBJ2-1; D perhaps matches TRBD1 (6 bases). Germline V gives CDR1 MRHNA, CDR2 SNTAGT. V lost 3 bases, J lost 6 bases, and 12 bases lay in between. The CDR3 sequence is 14 residues long. CDR3 protein: CASSEMWGLNEQFF. CDR3 sequence (DNA): TGTGCCAGCAGTGAGATGTGGGGGCTCAATGAGCAGTTCTTC.

The V and J genes are TRBV10-3 and TRBJ1-3; 8 positions match TRBD1. This CDR3 is 18 amino acids long. Germline CDR1 and CDR2: ENHRY and SYGVKD. The V and J ends lost 1 base and 0 bases, in that order; junction bases with no gene match: 8. The CDR3 sequence is CAISELVGQASSGNTIYF. CDR3 nucleotides: TGTGCCATCAGTGAGTTAGTGGGACAGGCGAGCTCTGGAAACACCATATATTTT.

This sequence joins TRBV11-3 and TRBJ2-3, with a weak D call TRBD2 (6 bases). Germline V CDR1 and CDR2: SGHNT, YENEEA. V was pared by 5 bases and J by 1 base, with 13 bases between. This CDR3 has 15 amino acids. CDR3 amino acids: CASSTGTPGTDTQYF. The CDR3 DNA follows: TGTGCCAGCAGCACCGGGACTCCCGGCACAGATACGCAGTATTTT.

The gene calls are TRBV7-9 and TRBJ2-1; no firm D call. Germline assignment: CDR1 SEHNR and CDR2 FQNEAQ (reference sequence). The CDR3 runs 16 residues. Trimming removed 1 base from V and 7 bases from J, with 17 bases in between. CDR3 nucleotides: TGTGCCAGCAGCTTAGTTGGTCGTGAATCTACTAATGAGCAGTTCTTC. Encoded protein: CASSLVGRESTNEQFF.

The chain combines TRBV13 with TRBJ2-5; 16 positions agree with TRBD2. V lost 3 bases and J lost 5; bases outside the gene matches: 12. In germline, CDR1 is PRHDT, CDR2 FYEKMQ (reference sequence). The CDR3 is 19 residues long. The CDR3 loop is CASSFTSGTSGRARETQYF. In DNA, the CDR3 is TGTGCCAGCAGCTTTACCTCCGGGACTAGCGGGAGGGCCCGGGAGACCCAGTACTTC. Drawing the rest from reference TRBV13 and TRBJ2-5, the complete variable domain is AAGVIQSPRHLIKEKRETATLKCYPIPRHDTVYWYQQGPGQDPQFLISFYEKMQSDKGSIPDRFSAQQFSDYHSELNMSSLELGDSALYFCASSFTSGTSGRARETQYFGPGTRLLVL.

V gene TRBV7-2 combines with J gene TRBJ2-5, with TRBD1 identical over 8 bases. Germline CDR1 is SGHTA and CDR2 is FQGNSA. V gave up 5 bases and J gave up 4 bases; unmatched junction bases: 9. The CDR3 loop spans 15 amino acids. CDR3 in amino acids: CASSIRTGLSETQYF. The DNA for the CDR3 is TGTGCCAGCAGCATCAGGACAGGGCTTTCAGAGACCCAGTACTTC.